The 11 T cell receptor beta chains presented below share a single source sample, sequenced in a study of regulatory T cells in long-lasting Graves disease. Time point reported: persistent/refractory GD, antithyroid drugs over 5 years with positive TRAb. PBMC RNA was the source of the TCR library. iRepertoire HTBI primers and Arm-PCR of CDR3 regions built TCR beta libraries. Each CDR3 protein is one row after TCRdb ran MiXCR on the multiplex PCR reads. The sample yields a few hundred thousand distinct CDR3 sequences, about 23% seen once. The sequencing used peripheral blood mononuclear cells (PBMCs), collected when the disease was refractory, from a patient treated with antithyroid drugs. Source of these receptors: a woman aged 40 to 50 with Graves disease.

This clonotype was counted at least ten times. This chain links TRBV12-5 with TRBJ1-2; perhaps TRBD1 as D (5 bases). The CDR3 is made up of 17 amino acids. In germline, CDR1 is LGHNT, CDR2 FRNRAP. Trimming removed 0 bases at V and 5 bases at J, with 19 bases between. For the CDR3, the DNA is TGTGCTAGTGGTTTGGTCTTAACCAAAGGGACGAATTATGGCTACACCTTC. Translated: CASGLVLTKGTNYGYTF.

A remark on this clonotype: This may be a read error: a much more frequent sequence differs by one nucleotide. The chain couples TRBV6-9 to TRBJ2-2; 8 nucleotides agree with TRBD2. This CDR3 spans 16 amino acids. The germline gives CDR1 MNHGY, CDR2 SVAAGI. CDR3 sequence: CAGSYGGAPNTGELFF. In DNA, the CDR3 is TGTGCCGGCAGTTACGGGGGGGCACCGAACACCGGGGAGCTGTTTTTT.

For the CDR3, the DNA is TGTGCCAGCAGCCCTTTTAGGCAGGGGGCAAACACCGGGGAGCTGTTTTTT. It is translated as CASSPFRQGANTGELFF. The V call is TRBV7-9, the J call TRBJ2-2; 8 bases match TRBD1. The CDR3 runs to 17 residues. The trim removed 5 bases at V and 2 bases at J, leaving 10 bases unmatched. From germline, CDR1 is SEHNR and CDR2 FQNEAQ (reference sequence).

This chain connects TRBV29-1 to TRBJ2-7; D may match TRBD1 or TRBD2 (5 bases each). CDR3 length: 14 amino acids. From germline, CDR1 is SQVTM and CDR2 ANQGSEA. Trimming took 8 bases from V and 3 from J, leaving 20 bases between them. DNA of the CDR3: TGCAGCTTCCGGGACCCTCTTAAGGGCTACGAGCAGTACTTC. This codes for CSFRDPLKGYEQYF.

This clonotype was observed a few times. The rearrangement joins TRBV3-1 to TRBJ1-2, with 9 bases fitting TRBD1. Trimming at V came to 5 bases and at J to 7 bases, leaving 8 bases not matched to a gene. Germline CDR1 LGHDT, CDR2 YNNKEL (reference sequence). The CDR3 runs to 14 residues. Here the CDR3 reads CASSYLGQGFGYTF. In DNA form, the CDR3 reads TGTGCCAGCAGCTATCTCGGACAGGGGTTTGGCTACACCTTC.

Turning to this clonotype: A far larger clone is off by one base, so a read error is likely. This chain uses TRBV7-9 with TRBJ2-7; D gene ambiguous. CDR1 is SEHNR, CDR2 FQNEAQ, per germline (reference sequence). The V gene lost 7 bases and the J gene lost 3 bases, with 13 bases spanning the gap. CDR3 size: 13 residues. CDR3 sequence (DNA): TGTGCCAGCACCCCCCCTGGGCTCTACGAGCAGTACTTC. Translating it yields CASTPPGLYEQYF. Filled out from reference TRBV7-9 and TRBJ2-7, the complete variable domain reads DTGVSQNPRHKITKRGQNVTFRCDPISEHNRLYWYRQTLGQGPEFLTYFQNEAQLEKSRLLSDRFSAERPKGSFSTLEIQRTEQGDSAMYLCASTPPGLYEQYFGPGTRLTVT.

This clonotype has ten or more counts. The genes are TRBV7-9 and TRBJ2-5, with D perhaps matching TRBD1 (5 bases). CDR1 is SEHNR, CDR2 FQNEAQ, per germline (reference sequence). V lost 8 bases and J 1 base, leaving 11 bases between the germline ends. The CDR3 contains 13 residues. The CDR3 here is CASSGAGQETQYF. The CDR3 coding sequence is TGTGCCAGCTCTGGGGCAGGCCAAGAGACCCAGTACTTC.

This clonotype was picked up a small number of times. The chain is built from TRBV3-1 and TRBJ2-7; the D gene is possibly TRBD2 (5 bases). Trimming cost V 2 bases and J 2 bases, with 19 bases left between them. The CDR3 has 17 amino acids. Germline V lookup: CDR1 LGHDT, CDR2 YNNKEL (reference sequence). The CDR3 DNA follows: TGTGCCAGCAGCCAAAGGACTTCCATCCTACGACCCTACGAGCAGTACTTC. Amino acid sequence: CASSQRTSILRPYEQYF.

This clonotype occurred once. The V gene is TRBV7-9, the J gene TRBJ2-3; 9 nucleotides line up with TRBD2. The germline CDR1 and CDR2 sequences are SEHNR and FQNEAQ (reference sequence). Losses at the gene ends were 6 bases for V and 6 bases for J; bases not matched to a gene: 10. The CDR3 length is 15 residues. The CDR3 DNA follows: TGTGCCAGCAGGGAAGCGGGAGGCCGATGGGATACGCAGTATTTT. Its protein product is CASREAGGRWDTQYF.

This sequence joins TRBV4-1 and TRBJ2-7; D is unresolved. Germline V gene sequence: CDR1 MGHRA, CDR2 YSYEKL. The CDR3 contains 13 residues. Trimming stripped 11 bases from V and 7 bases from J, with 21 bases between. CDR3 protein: CAGALSRATEQYF. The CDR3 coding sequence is TGCGCCGGCGCGTTGTCCCGGGCCACGGAGCAGTACTTC.

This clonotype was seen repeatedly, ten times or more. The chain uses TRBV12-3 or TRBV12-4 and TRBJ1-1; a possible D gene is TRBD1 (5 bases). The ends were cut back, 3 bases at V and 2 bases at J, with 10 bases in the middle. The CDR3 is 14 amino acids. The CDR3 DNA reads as TGTGCCAGCAGTTTTGAGGGGCCAAACACTGAAGCTTTCTTT. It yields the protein CASSFEGPNTEAFF.